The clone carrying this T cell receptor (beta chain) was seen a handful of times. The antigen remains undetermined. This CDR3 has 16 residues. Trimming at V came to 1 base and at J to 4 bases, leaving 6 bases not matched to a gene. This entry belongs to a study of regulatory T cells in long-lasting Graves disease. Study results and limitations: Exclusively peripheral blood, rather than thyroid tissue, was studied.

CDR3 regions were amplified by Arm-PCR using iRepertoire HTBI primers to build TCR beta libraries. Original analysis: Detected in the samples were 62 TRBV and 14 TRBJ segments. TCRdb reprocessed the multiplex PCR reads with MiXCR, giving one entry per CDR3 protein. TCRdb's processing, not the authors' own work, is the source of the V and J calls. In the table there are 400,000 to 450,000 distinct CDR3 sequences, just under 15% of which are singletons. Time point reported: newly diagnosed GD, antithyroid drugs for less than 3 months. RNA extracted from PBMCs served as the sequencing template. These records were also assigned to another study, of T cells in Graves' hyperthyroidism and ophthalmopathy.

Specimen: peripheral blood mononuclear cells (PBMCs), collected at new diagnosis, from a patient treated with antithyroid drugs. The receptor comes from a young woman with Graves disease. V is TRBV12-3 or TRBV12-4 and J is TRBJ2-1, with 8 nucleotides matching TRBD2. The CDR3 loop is CASSLGGGRYYNEQFF. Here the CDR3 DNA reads TGTGCCAGCAGTTTAGGGGGCGGGAGGTATTACAATGAGCAGTTCTTC.